This TCR beta chain is drawn from a study of blood T cell repertoires in COVID-19. Study context: The United States, Italy and Spain were the sources of the acute and convalescent COVID-19 samples. PBMCs, B-cell-depleted T cells, or T cells provided the cDNA or gDNA that made up the material.

The CDR3 covers 18 residues. V was pared by 3 bases and J by 2 bases, with 23 bases between. Germline V CDR1 and CDR2: GTSNPN, SVGIG (reference sequence). As processed by the authors: Reference gene primer amplification in the assay estimated nucleated cell counts. Clones were read by immunoSEQ multiplex PCR, and TCRdb kept only the in-frame ones, dropping some. The V and J calls and clone size are taken from that table; D and trimming were inferred from the DNA. The sample yields 130,000 or so clones, 88% seen once. Material: peripheral blood. This clonotype was sampled from a man aged 50 to 59 with acute or convalescent COVID-19. This chain connects TRBV30 to TRBJ1-5; no firm D call. CDR3 sequence (DNA): TGTGCCTGGAGCCAACGGCGGTCACGAGGAGGTCGCAATCAGCCCCAGCATTTT. Protein product: CAWSQRRSRGGRNQPQHF.